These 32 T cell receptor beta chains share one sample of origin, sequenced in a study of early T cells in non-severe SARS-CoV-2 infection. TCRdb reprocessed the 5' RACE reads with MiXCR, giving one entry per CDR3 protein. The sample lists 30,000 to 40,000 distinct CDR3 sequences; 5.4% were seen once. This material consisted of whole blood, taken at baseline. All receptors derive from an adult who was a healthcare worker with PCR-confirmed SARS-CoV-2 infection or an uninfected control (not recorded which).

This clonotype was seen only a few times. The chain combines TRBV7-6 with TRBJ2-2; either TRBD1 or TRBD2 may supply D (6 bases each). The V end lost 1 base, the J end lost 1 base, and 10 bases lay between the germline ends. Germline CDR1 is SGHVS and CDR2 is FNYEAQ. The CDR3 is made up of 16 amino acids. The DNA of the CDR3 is TGTGCCAGCAGCTTAGTTGGAGGGGGGAACACCGGGGAGCTGTTTTTT. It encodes CASSLVGGGNTGELFF.

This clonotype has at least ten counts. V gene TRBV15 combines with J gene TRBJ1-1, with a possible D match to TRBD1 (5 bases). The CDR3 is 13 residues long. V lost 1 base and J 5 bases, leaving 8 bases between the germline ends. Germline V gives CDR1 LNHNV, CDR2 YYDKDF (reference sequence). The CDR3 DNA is TGTGCCACCAGCAGAGTGGGGGGTACTGAAGCTTTCTTT. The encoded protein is CATSRVGGTEAFF.

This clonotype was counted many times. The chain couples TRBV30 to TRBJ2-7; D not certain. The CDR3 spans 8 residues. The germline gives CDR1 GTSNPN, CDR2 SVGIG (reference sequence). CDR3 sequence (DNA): TGTGTCGCGGAAGAGCAGTACTTC. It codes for CVAEEQYF.

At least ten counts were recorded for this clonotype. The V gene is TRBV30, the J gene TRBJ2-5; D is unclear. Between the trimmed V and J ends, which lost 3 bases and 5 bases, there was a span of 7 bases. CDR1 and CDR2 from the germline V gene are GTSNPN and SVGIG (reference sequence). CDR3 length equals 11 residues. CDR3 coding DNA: TGTGCCTGGAGAGGGCCTGAGACCCAGTACTTC. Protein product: CAWRGPETQYF.

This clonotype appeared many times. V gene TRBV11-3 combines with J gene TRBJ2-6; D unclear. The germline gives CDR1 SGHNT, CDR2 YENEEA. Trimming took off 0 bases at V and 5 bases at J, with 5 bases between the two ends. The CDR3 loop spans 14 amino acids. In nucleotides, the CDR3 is TGTGCCAGCAGCTTAGATCCCAGGGCCAACGTCCTGACTTTC. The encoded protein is CASSLDPRANVLTF.

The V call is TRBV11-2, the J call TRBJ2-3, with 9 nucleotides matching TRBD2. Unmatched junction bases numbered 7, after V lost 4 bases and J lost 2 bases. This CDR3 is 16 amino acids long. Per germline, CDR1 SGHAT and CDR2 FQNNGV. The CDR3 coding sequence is TGTGCCAGCAGCTCGATGAGCGGGAGGAACACAGATACGCAGTATTTT. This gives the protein CASSSMSGRNTDTQYF. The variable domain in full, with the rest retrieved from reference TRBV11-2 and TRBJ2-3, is EAGVAQSPRYKIIEKRQSVAFWCNPISGHATLYWYQQILGQGPKLLIQFQNNGVVDDSQLPKDRFSAERLKGVDSTLKIQPAKLEDSAVYLCASSSMSGRNTDTQYFGPGTRLTVL.

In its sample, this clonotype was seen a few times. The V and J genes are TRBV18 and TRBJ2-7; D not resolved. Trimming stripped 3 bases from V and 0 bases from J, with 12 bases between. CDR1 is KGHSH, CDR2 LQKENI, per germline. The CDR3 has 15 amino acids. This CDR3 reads CASSPGTVSSYEQYV. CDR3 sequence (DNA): TGTGCCAGCTCACCGGGTACAGTTAGCTCCTACGAGCAGTACGTC.

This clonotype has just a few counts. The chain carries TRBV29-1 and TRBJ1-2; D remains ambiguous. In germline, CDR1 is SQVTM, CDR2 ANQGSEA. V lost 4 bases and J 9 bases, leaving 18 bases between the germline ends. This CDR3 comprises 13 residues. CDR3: CSVAEDRSGRYTF. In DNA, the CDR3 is TGCAGCGTTGCTGAGGACCGATCTGGGCGCTACACCTTC.

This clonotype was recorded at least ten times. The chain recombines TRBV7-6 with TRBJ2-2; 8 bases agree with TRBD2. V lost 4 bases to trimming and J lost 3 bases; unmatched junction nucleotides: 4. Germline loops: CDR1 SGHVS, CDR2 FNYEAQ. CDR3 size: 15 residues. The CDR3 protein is CASSSGLGYTGELFF. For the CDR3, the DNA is TGTGCCAGCAGCTCGGGACTAGGGTACACCGGGGAGCTGTTTTTT.

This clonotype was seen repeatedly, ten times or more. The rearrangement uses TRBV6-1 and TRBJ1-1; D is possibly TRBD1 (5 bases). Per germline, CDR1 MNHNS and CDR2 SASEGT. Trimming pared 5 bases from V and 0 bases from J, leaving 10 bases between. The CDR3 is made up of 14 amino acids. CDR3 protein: CASSRQLMNTEAFF. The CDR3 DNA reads TGTGCCAGCAGTCGACAGTTAATGAACACTGAAGCTTTCTTT.

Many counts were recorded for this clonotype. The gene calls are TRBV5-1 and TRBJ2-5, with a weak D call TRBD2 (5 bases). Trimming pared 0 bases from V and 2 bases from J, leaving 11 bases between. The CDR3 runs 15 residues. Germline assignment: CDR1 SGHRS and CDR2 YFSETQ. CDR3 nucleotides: TGCGCCAGCAGCTTGGGTAGTGGACTTCAAGAGACCCAGTACTTC. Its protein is CASSLGSGLQETQYF. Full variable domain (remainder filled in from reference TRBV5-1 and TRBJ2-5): KAGVTQTPRYLIKTRGQQVTLSCSPISGHRSVSWYQQTPGQGLQFLFEYFSETQRNKGNFPGRFSGRQFSNSRSEMNVSTLELGDSALYLCASSLGSGLQETQYFGPGTRLLVL.

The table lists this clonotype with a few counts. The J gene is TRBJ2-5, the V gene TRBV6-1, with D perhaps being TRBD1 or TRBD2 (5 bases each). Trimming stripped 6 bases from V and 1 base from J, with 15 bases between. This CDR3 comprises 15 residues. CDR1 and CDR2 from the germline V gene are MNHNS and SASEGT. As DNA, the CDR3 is TGTGCCAGCAGCCCGGGACCACCCCCCCAAGAGACCCAGTACTTC. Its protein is CASSPGPPPQETQYF.

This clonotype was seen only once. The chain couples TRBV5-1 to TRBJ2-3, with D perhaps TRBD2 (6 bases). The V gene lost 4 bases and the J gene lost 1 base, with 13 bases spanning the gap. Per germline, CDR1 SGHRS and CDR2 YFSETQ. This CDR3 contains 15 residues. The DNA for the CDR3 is TGCGCCAGCAGCACCGGGACTTTACGCACAGATACGCAGTATTTT. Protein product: CASSTGTLRTDTQYF. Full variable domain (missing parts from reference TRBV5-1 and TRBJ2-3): KAGVTQTPRYLIKTRGQQVTLSCSPISGHRSVSWYQQTPGQGLQFLFEYFSETQRNKGNFPGRFSGRQFSNSRSEMNVSTLELGDSALYLCASSTGTLRTDTQYFGPGTRLTVL.

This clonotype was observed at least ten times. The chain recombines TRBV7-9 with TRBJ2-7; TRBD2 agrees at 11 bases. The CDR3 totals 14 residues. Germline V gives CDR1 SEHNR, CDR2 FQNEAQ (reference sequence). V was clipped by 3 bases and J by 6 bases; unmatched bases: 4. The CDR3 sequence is CASSFSGRASEQYV. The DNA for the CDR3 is TGTGCCAGCAGCTTTAGCGGGAGGGCCTCCGAGCAGTACGTC.

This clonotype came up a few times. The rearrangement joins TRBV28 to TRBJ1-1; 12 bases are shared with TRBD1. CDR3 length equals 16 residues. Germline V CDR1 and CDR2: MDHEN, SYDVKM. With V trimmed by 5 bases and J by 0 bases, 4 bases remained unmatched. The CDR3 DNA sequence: TGTGCCAGCAGTCTCGGGACAGGGGGCATGAACACTGAAGCTTTCTTT. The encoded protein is CASSLGTGGMNTEAFF.

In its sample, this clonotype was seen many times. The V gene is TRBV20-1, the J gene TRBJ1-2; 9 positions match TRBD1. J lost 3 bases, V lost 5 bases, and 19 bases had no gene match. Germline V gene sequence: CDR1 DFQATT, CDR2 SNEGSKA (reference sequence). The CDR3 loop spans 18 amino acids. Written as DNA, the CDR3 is TGCAGTGCTCGGGACAGGGCGCGAGTTGTTTCACCTGACTATGGCTACACCTTC. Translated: CSARDRARVVSPDYGYTF.

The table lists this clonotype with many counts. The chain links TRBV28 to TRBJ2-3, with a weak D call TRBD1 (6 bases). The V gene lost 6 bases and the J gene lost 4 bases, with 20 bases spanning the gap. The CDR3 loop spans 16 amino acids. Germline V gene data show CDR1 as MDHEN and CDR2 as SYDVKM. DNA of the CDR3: TGTGCCAGCAGCTCGGTGGGGCAGGGGCTCCCAGATACGCAGTATTTT. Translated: CASSSVGQGLPDTQYF.

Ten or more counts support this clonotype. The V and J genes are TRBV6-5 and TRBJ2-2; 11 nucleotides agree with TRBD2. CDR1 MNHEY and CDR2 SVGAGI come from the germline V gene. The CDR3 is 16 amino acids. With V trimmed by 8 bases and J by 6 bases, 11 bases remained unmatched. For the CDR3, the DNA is TGTGCCAGCGCCCACGGGCTAGCGGGAGGAGCCGGGGAGCTGTTTTTT. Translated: CASAHGLAGGAGELFF.

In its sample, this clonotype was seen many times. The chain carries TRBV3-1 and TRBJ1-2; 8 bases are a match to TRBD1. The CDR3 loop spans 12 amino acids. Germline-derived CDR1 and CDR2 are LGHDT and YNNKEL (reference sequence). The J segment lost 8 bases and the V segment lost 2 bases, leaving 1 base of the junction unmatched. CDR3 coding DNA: TGTGCCAGCAGCCAATCAGGGGGCGGCTACACCTTC. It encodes CASSQSGGGYTF.

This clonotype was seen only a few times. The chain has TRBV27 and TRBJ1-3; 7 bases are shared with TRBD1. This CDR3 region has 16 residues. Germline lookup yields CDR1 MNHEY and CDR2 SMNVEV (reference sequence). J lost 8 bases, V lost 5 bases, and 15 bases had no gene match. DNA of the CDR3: TGTGCCAGCAGTCCCCCGGAAGGGGGCATCGGAGACACCATATATTTT. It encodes CASSPPEGGIGDTIYF.

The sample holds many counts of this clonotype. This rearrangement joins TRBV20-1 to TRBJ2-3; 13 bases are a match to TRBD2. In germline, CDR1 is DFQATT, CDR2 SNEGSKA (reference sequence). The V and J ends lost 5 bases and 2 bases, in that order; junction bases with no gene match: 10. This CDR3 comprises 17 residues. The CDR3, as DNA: TGCAGTGCTTTTGGGACTAGCGGGATTAGTATCACAGATACGCAGTATTTT. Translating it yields CSAFGTSGISITDTQYF.

CDR3 coding DNA: TGCGCCAGCAGCTCTCATTCTGGCAGAATCATCCAAGAGACCCAGTACTTC. This codes for CASSSHSGRIIQETQYF. V usage is TRBV5-1 and J usage is TRBJ2-5; unclear D gene. V lost 3 bases to trimming and J lost 1 base, with 19 bases between them. There are 17 residues in the CDR3. The germline gives CDR1 SGHRS, CDR2 YFSETQ.

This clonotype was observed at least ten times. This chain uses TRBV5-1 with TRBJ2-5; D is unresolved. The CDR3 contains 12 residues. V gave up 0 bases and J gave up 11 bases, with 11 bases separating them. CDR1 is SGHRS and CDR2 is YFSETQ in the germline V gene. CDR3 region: CASSLADKSQYF. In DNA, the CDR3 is TGCGCCAGCAGCTTGGCTGACAAATCTCAGTACTTC.

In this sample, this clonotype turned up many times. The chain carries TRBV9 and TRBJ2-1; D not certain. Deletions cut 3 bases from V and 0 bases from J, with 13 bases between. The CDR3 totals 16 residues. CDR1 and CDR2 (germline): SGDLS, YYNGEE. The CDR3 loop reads CASSAPLPVSYNEQFF. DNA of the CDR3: TGTGCCAGCAGCGCCCCTTTACCCGTCTCCTACAATGAGCAGTTCTTC.

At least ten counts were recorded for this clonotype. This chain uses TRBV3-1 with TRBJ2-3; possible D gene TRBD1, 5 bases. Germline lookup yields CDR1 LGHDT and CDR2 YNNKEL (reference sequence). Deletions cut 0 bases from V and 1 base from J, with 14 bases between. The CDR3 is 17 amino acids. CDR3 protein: CASSQDGLTGGTDTQYF. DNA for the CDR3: TGTGCCAGCAGCCAAGATGGGCTCACAGGCGGCACAGATACGCAGTATTTT.

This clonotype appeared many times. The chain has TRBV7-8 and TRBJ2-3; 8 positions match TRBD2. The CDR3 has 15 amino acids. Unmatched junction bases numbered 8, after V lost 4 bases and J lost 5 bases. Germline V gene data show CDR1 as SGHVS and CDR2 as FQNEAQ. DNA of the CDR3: TGTGCCAGCAGCTCCCGGGAGGGCCCGGAAGATACGCAGTATTTT. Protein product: CASSSREGPEDTQYF.

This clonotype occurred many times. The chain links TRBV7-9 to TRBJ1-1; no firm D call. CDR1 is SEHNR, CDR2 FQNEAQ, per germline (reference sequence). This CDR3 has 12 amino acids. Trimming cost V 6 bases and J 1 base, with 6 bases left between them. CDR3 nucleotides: TGTGCCAGCAGTCCAGAGAACACTGAAGCTTTCTTT. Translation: CASSPENTEAFF.

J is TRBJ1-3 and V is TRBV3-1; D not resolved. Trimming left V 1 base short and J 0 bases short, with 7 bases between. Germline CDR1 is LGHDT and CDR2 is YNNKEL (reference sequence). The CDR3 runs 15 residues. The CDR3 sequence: CASSQAELSGNTIYF. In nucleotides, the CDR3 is TGTGCCAGCAGCCAAGCGGAGCTCTCTGGAAACACCATATATTTT.

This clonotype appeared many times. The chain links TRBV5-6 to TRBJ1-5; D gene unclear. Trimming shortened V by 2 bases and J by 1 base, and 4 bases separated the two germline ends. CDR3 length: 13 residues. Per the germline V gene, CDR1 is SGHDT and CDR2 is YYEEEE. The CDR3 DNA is TGTGCCAGCAGCTTTGGGAGCAATCAGCCCCAGCATTTT. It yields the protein CASSFGSNQPQHF.

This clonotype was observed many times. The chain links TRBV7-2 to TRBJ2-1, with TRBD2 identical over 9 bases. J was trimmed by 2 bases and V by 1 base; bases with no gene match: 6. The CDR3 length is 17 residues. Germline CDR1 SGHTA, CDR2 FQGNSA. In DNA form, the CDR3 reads TGTGCCAGCAGCTTAGTAGCGGGAGTAGGAGCCTACAATGAGCAGTTCTTC. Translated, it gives CASSLVAGVGAYNEQFF. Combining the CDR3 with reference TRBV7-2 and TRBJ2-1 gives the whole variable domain GAGVSQSPSNKVTEKGKDVELRCDPISGHTALYWYRQSLGQGLEFLIYFQGNSAPDKSGLPSDRFSAERTGGSVSTLTIQRTQQEDSAVYLCASSLVAGVGAYNEQFFGPGTRLTVL.

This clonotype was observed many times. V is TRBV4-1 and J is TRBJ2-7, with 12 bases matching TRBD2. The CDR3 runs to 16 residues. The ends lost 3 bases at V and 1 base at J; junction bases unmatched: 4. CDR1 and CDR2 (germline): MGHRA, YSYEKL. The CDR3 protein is CASSQASGRGSYEQYF. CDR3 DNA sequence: TGCGCCAGCAGCCAGGCTAGCGGGAGGGGGTCCTACGAGCAGTACTTC.

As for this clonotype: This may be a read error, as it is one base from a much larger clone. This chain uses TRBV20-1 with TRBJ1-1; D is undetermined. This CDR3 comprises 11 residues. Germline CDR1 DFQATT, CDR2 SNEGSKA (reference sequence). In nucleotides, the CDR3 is TGCAGTGCTAGAGAGGCGCGTGAAGCTCTCTTT. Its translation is CSAREAREALF.